This TCR beta chain appears in the sequencing data of a study of blood T cell repertoires in COVID-19 (dated by TCRdb to 2019 to 2021). Notes on the research overall: Samples from collaborators originated in the United States, Italy and Spain and spanned both the acute and convalescent phases of COVID-19. The prospective study material was composed of cDNA or gDNA derived from T cells, B-cell-depleted T cells, or PBMCs. Deeply sampled blood TCRbeta repertoires from subjects exposed to, actively infected with, or recovered from COVID-19 were included in the dataset. The repertoires were released in a freely available public database meant as a resource for research on the immune response to SARS-CoV-2. Samples came from the ongoing ImmuneRACE study (first 160 participants) plus 1,254 subjects from 6 global collaborators. Sample metadata almost always included a de-identified subject ID, COVID-19 status, age in years and sex. Where available, HLA class I and class II types were taken from metadata supplied by the sample provider and were not determined by assay-based typing. What the research found in general, with its limitations: Clinical and demographic metadata were provided uncurated, with the amount varying by source and participant.

In Seattle, one collaborating source enrolled patients while the infection was active and tracked those patients longitudinally over the course of disease. The collaborating institutions used their own protocols to collect whole blood in K2EDTA tubes. Collaborator samples were shipped for TCRbeta analysis as frozen whole blood, isolated PBMCs, or DNA extracted from either sample type. The immunoSEQ Assay, a bias-controlled multiplex PCR, was used to amplify TCRbeta CDR3 regions from genomic DNA. The study's processing was this. The number of nucleated cells in each sample was estimated by amplification of reference gene primers within the assay. To quantify the absolute abundance of each unique TCRbeta CDR3 rearrangement, sequence reads were collapsed and filtered. For each sample, productive Simpson clonality was calculated as the square root of Simpson's diversity index over productive rearrangements. In its TCRdb copy, this immuneACCESS table keeps in-frame sequences only and misses some clones. Where compared with another copy, unresolved V genes explain less than half of these, and the others have no known cause. The D gene and trimming were derived from the DNA, and the V and J assignments and clone size from that table. The sample has over 150,000 clones on record, about 80% of them singletons. The ten largest clones represent 9.5% to 13% of the sample.

V ends up 1 base short and J 0 bases short, with an unmatched junction base count of 14. The germline V gene provides CDR1 SGHDN and CDR2 FVKESK. The CDR3 spans 20 residues, from the cysteine through the phenylalanine. Kept here is only the CDR3 DNA, which spans 60 bases and is read in frame from base 1. Worth noting for this clone: This clone's antigen is unknown. Per-nucleotide qualities are absent, and no much larger clonotype sits a single base away.

The clonotype comes from a woman aged 60 to 75 with COVID-19, enrolled during active disease. Rearrangement joined TRBV14 to TRBJ2-3; 9 middle bases align to TRBD2. The sequencing input was peripheral blood. The CDR3: CASSQVKGSTSGSSTDTQYF. The nucleotide sequence is TGTGCCAGCAGCCAAGTTAAGGGTTCGACTAGCGGATCCAGCACAGATACGCAGTATTTT. The full variable domain, completed from the reference TRBV14 and TRBJ2-3 proteins outside the CDR3, reads EAGVTQFPSHSVIEKGQTVTLRCDPISGHDNLYWYRRVMGKEIKFLLHFVKESKQDESGMPNNRFLAERTGGTYSTLKVQPAELEDSGVYFCASSQVKGSTSGSSTDTQYFGPGTRLTVL.